These 28 T cell receptor beta chains originate from one sample sequenced in a study of Tregs in tolerant kidney transplant recipients (dated by TCRdb to the late 2010s). Reading the label with the study, this specimen's time point is: blood sample drawn before combined kidney and bone marrow transplant. Libraries were prepared through the immunoSEQ multiplex PCR assay. This is the immuneACCESS table as TCRdb keeps it, with only in-frame sequences that have V and J called. A part of the clones is gone; compared with another copy, unresolved V genes explain less than half, and the rest is unexplained. The sample table records tens of thousands of clones; 70% to 90% of these occur just once. The ten top clones hold approximately 0.4% of the sample. The source material was CD4+ T cells from blood, sampled before the transplant. The receptor set was obtained from a human donor who received a combined kidney and bone marrow transplant.

This chain links TRBV7-3 with TRBJ2-3, with TRBD1 matching 9 bases. Trimming cost V 5 bases and J 2 bases; bases outside gene matches: 8. Germline assignment: CDR1 SGHTA and CDR2 FQGTGA. The CDR3 consists of 16 residues. CDR3 DNA sequence: TGTGCCAGCAGCCCTGCGGGGGACAGGGTCACAGATACGCAGTATTTT. The encoded protein is CASSPAGDRVTDTQYF. The complete variable domain, with remaining parts taken from reference TRBV7-3 and TRBJ2-3, reads GAGVSQTPSNKVTEKGKYVELRCDPISGHTALYWYRQSLGQGPEFLIYFQGTGAADDSGLPNDRFFAVRPEGSVSTLKIQRTERGDSAVYLCASSPAGDRVTDTQYFGPGTRLTVL.

The V call is TRBV29-1, the J call TRBJ2-7; no reliable D call. Trimming pared 3 bases from V and 5 bases from J, leaving 8 bases between. This CDR3 comprises 11 residues. Germline CDR1 is SQVTM and CDR2 is ANQGSEA. Here the CDR3 reads CSVERYDEQYF. CDR3 bases: TGCAGCGTTGAGAGGTATGACGAGCAGTACTTC.

The rearrangement links TRBV2 to TRBJ2-6, with a possible D match to TRBD1 (5 bases). The germline V and J ends were trimmed by 7 bases and 0 bases, with 16 bases remaining between them. CDR1 and CDR2 from the germline V gene are SNHLY and FYNNEI. This CDR3 spans 17 amino acids. This chain's CDR3 is CASKVGQLFSGANVLTF. CDR3 nucleotides: TGTGCCAGCAAAGTGGGGCAACTATTCTCTGGGGCCAACGTCCTGACTTTC.

This rearrangement joins TRBV19 to TRBJ1-5, with unresolved D. Between the trimmed V and J ends, which lost 1 base and 2 bases, there was a span of 6 bases. The germline V gene has CDR1 LNHDA and CDR2 SQIVND (reference sequence). The length of the CDR3 is 14 residues. The CDR3 reads CASSIVGGNQPQHF. The CDR3 DNA sequence: TGTGCCAGTAGTATAGTGGGAGGCAATCAGCCCCAGCATTTT.

The chain joins TRBV4-3 to TRBJ2-7; maybe TRBD2 (5 bases). Germline assignment: CDR1 LGHNA and CDR2 YSLEER. V was shortened by 0 bases and J by 2 bases, with 11 bases between the two germline ends. This CDR3 spans 15 amino acids. CDR3 nucleotides: TGCGCCAGCAGCCAAGAACCGGTCGGGGCCTACGAGCAGTACTTC. It codes for CASSQEPVGAYEQYF.

The CDR3 DNA follows: TGTGCCAGCTCACCGGGTTCAGGATTCTCTGGAAACACCATATATTTT. It yields the protein CASSPGSGFSGNTIYF. The chain joins TRBV18 to TRBJ1-3, with no clear D. CDR1 KGHSH and CDR2 LQKENI come from the germline V gene. V was pared by 3 bases and J by 0 bases, with 12 bases between. The CDR3 has 16 amino acids.

V usage is TRBV2 and J usage is TRBJ2-5, with 11 bases aligning to TRBD2. The length of the CDR3 is 16 residues. Per the germline V gene, CDR1 is SNHLY and CDR2 is FYNNEI. The V gene end was trimmed by 1 base and the J gene end by 5 bases; junction bases not matched to a gene: 6. CDR3 DNA sequence: TGTGCCAGCAGTGAAGGGCTAGCGGGAGGTGGGGAGACCCAGTACTTC. Amino acids: CASSEGLAGGGETQYF.

V usage is TRBV18 and J usage is TRBJ2-7; 8 nucleotides line up with TRBD1. The CDR3 spans 15 residues. CDR1 and CDR2 from the germline V gene are KGHSH and LQKENI. The V gene end was trimmed by 3 bases and the J gene end by 3 bases; junction bases not matched to a gene: 7. The CDR3 DNA reads as TGTGCCAGCTCACCTGGACAGGGAGGCAACTACGAGCAGTACTTC. Amino acids: CASSPGQGGNYEQYF. Full variable domain (outside the CDR3, taken from reference TRBV18 and TRBJ2-7): NAGVMQNPRHLVRRRGQEARLRCSPMKGHSHVYWYRQLPEEGLKFMVYLQKENIIDESGMPKERFSAEFPKEGPSILRIQQVVRGDSAAYFCASSPGQGGNYEQYFGPGTRLTVT.

The rearrangement joins TRBV4-3 to TRBJ2-1; 7 bases map to TRBD1. Germline CDR1 is LGHNA and CDR2 is YSLEER. This CDR3 is built from 16 residues. After removal of 1 base from V and 0 bases from J, the junction contained 3 bases not matched to a gene. DNA for the CDR3: TGCGCCAGCAGCCAAGTAGGGGGCGCCTCCTACAATGAGCAGTTCTTC. Translated, it gives CASSQVGGASYNEQFF.

The gene calls are TRBV28 and TRBJ2-1, with 7 bases fitting TRBD2. The germline V gene has CDR1 MDHEN and CDR2 SYDVKM. Trimming at V came to 4 bases and at J to 5 bases, leaving 8 bases not matched to a gene. The CDR3 runs to 15 residues. CDR3 residues: CASSSGKLANNEQFF. For the CDR3, the DNA is TGTGCCAGCAGTTCGGGAAAACTAGCGAACAATGAGCAGTTCTTC.

V gene TRBV7-2 combines with J gene TRBJ1-5; 7 positions agree with TRBD1. CDR1 is SGHTA, CDR2 FQGNSA, per germline. V dropped 5 bases and J dropped 2; count of bases not matched to a gene: 0. The CDR3 extends over 13 amino acids. The CDR3 sequence is CASSGQGNQPQHF. The CDR3, as DNA: TGTGCCAGCAGCGGACAGGGCAATCAGCCCCAGCATTTT.

The chain combines TRBV7-9 with TRBJ2-2, with TRBD1 matching 8 bases. The CDR3 runs to 14 residues. CDR1 is SEHNR, CDR2 FQNEAQ, per germline (reference sequence). The V gene end was trimmed by 4 bases and the J gene end by 6 bases; junction bases not matched to a gene: 4. The CDR3 is CASSSWTGSGELFF. The CDR3 region has the DNA TGTGCCAGCAGCTCCTGGACAGGGTCCGGGGAGCTGTTTTTT.

The chain is built from TRBV7-3 and TRBJ2-2; D is ambiguous. Trimming took off 2 bases at V and 0 bases at J, with 10 bases between the two ends. Germline CDR1 is SGHTA and CDR2 is FQGTGA. The CDR3 length is 16 residues. The CDR3 loop is CASSLEAPPNTGELFF. The CDR3 DNA sequence: TGTGCCAGCAGCTTAGAGGCACCTCCGAACACCGGGGAGCTGTTTTTT.

The chain joins TRBV5-1 to TRBJ2-6; D ambiguous. The CDR3 is 16 residues long. V lost 4 bases and J lost 2, with 13 bases in between. Germline V lookup: CDR1 SGHRS, CDR2 YFSETQ. The CDR3 coding sequence is TGCGCCAGCAGCGCATTCGGGTTTGCTGGGGCCAACGTCCTGACTTTC. Protein product: CASSAFGFAGANVLTF.

The gene calls are TRBV18 and TRBJ1-1; 7 nucleotides agree with TRBD1. From germline, CDR1 is KGHSH and CDR2 LQKENI. Germline trimming cut 10 bases from V and 4 bases from J; bases unmatched to any gene: 3. The CDR3 loop spans 11 amino acids. CDR3 in amino acids: CATPGGTEAFF. CDR3 in DNA: TGTGCCACCCCAGGGGGCACTGAAGCTTTCTTT. The full variable domain, completed using reference TRBV18 and TRBJ1-1, is NAGVMQNPRHLVRRRGQEARLRCSPMKGHSHVYWYRQLPEEGLKFMVYLQKENIIDESGMPKERFSAEFPKEGPSILRIQQVVRGDSAAYFCATPGGTEAFFGQGTRLTVV.

V and J are TRBV5-1 and TRBJ2-3; 10 bases fit TRBD1. The CDR3 is made up of 15 amino acids. Germline V gives CDR1 SGHRS, CDR2 YFSETQ. The J segment lost 4 bases and the V segment lost 4 bases, leaving 6 bases of the junction unmatched. The DNA of the CDR3 is TGCGCCAGCAGCCACGGGACAGGGGAAGCAGATACGCAGTATTTT. The encoded protein is CASSHGTGEADTQYF.

V usage is TRBV27 and J usage is TRBJ1-5; 8 bases agree with TRBD1. This CDR3 comprises 15 residues. Germline assignment: CDR1 MNHEY and CDR2 SMNVEV (reference sequence). J was trimmed by 7 bases and V by 6 bases; bases with no gene match: 11. CDR3 amino acids: CASSLDQGAGQPQHF. The CDR3 DNA reads as TGTGCCAGCAGCCTCGACCAGGGGGCGGGACAGCCCCAGCATTTT.

J is TRBJ2-7 and V is TRBV6-5; weak D call: TRBD1 (6 bases). This CDR3 region has 12 residues. The V gene lost 7 bases and the J gene lost 3 bases, with 10 bases spanning the gap. Germline V gene data show CDR1 as MNHEY and CDR2 as SVGAGI. The CDR3 nucleotides read TGTGCCAGCACTAGAGGGGGCTACGAGCAGTACTTC. Its protein is CASTRGGYEQYF.

The J gene is TRBJ2-5, the V gene TRBV15; 7 bases are shared with TRBD2. Germline-derived CDR1 and CDR2 are LNHNV and YYDKDF (reference sequence). The CDR3 has 15 residues. V dropped 5 bases and J dropped 1; count of bases not matched to a gene: 7. This CDR3 reads CATSGSREAQETQYF. The CDR3 coding sequence is TGTGCCACCAGCGGAAGCCGGGAGGCCCAAGAGACCCAGTACTTC. The full variable domain, rest sourced from reference TRBV15 and TRBJ2-5, is DAMVIQNPRYQVTQFGKPVTLSCSQTLNHNVMYWYQQKSSQAPKLLFHYYDKDFNNEADTPDNFQSRRPNTSFCFLDIRSPGLGDTAMYLCATSGSREAQETQYFGPGTRLLVL.

The chain has TRBV4-1 and TRBJ2-3, with 14 nucleotides matching TRBD2. Germline loops: CDR1 MGHRA, CDR2 YSYEKL. J lost 5 bases, V lost 1 base, and 11 bases had no gene match. This CDR3 has 19 residues. The DNA of the CDR3 is TGCGCCAGCAGCCAAGGTGAGACTAGCGGGAGGGCCGGTGGAGATACGCAGTATTTT. It codes for CASSQGETSGRAGGDTQYF.

The J gene is TRBJ2-7, the V gene TRBV9, with 10 bases that match TRBD2. Germline V gives CDR1 SGDLS, CDR2 YYNGEE. The CDR3 has 14 residues. V trimming: 5 bases; J trimming: 4 bases; junction bases outside the gene matches: 6. CDR3 DNA sequence: TGTGCCAGCAGTGAACGGACTAGCGGTTACGAGCAGTACTTC. This translates into CASSERTSGYEQYF.

This sequence joins TRBV11-2 and TRBJ2-7; D ambiguous. CDR3 length equals 12 residues. Germline CDR1 is SGHAT and CDR2 is FQNNGV. V lost 5 bases and J lost 0, with 5 bases in between. CDR3 sequence reads: CASSRSSYEQYF. The CDR3 bases are TGTGCCAGCAGCCGGAGCTCCTACGAGCAGTACTTC.

The gene calls are TRBV5-1 and TRBJ1-4, with 10 bases matching TRBD1. The CDR3 runs 15 residues. Trimming at V came to 4 bases and at J to 8 bases, leaving 8 bases not matched to a gene. Germline V lookup: CDR1 SGHRS, CDR2 YFSETQ. CDR3 region: CASSKLGQGNEKLFF. The CDR3 nucleotides are TGCGCCAGCAGCAAACTGGGACAGGGGAACGAAAAACTGTTTTTT.

The chain recombines TRBV6-5 with TRBJ2-2, with 10 bases lining up with TRBD2. After removal of 6 bases from V and 6 bases from J, the junction contained 7 bases not matched to a gene. The germline gives CDR1 MNHEY, CDR2 SVGAGI. CDR3 size: 15 residues. CDR3 sequence (DNA): TGTGCCAGCAGACCTAGCGGGAGAGTACCCGGGGAGCTGTTTTTT. Encoded protein: CASRPSGRVPGELFF.

CDR3 region: CASSPPQGATGELFF. CDR3 sequence (DNA): TGTGCCAGCTCACCACCCCAGGGGGCGACCGGGGAGCTGTTTTTT. The chain links TRBV18 to TRBJ2-2; 8 bases agree with TRBD1. Germline values: CDR1 KGHSH, CDR2 LQKENI. The CDR3 contains 15 residues. V was clipped by 0 bases and J by 5 bases; unmatched bases: 2.

The chain recombines TRBV28 with TRBJ2-2; 8 bases align to TRBD2. The ends lost 1 base at V and 5 bases at J; junction bases unmatched: 6. CDR1 is MDHEN, CDR2 SYDVKM, per germline. The CDR3 is 16 amino acids. CDR3 region: CASSLSGLAGTGELFF. The CDR3 DNA reads as TGTGCCAGCAGTTTATCAGGCCTAGCGGGTACCGGGGAGCTGTTTTTT. Supplemented by reference TRBV28 and TRBJ2-2, the full variable domain reads DVKVTQSSRYLVKRTGEKVFLECVQDMDHENMFWYRQDPGLGLRLIYFSYDVKMKEKGDIPEGYSVSREKKERFSLILESASTNQTSMYLCASSLSGLAGTGELFFGEGSRLTVL.

The genes are TRBV9 and TRBJ2-1, with 9 bases lining up with TRBD2. Per the germline V gene, CDR1 is SGDLS and CDR2 is YYNGEE. After removal of 0 bases from V and 2 bases from J, the junction contained 6 bases not matched to a gene. CDR3 length: 17 amino acids. The CDR3 nucleotides read TGTGCCAGCAGCGTAGGGTCTAGCGGGATACCCTACAATGAGCAGTTCTTC. Translated, it gives CASSVGSSGIPYNEQFF.

The rearrangement joins TRBV9 to TRBJ2-3, with unresolved D. Per germline, CDR1 SGDLS and CDR2 YYNGEE. CDR3 length equals 16 residues. The ends were cut back, 0 bases at V and 2 bases at J, with 13 bases in the middle. CDR3 sequence: CASSVASFSPTDTQYF. In nucleotides, the CDR3 is TGTGCCAGCAGCGTAGCGTCTTTTTCTCCCACAGATACGCAGTATTTT.